These T cell receptor beta chains were read from a single sample in a study of PD-1 blockade in mismatch repair-deficient tumors. Their antigens are not known. Some clones are missing from TCRdb's copy, which holds only in-frame ones; the method was immunoSEQ multiplex PCR. The sample records 14,000 or so clones, about nine tenths being singletons. The sample in question was cells cultured in vitro, obtained from a patient treated with pembrolizumab. The receptors stem from an adult with mismatch repair-deficient cancer. Each CDR3 is given with its conserved first and last residue. D genes are given only for firm matches. A row's size may be missing; if present it is once, few, many or a size class.

TRBJ1-4 NA TRBV5-8 NA TGTGCCAGCAGTCCGGGGGCAACTAATGAAAAACTGTTTTTT CASSPGATNEKLFF
TRBJ1-1 NA TRBV11-3 NA TGTGCCAGCAGCCCGGGGGTGAACACTGAAGCTTTCTTT CASSPGVNTEAFF
TRBJ2-2 NA TRBV4-1 NA TGCGCCAGCAGCCATACGGACAACACCGGGGAGCTGTTTTTT CASSHTDNTGELFF
TRBJ2-1 TRBD2 TRBV27 NA TGTGCCAGCACGGGAGGCGTGAATGAGCAGTTCTTC CASTGGVNEQFF
TRBJ2-1 TRBD2 TRBV7-2 NA TGTGCCAGCAGCTCAACTAGCGGGGCTTACAATGAGCAGTTCTTC CASSSTSGAYNEQFF
TRBJ2-5 NA TRBV7-3 NA TGTGCCAGCAGCTTAACCGGGCAGGGTGAGACCCAGTACTTC CASSLTGQGETQYF
TRBJ2-2 TRBD1 TRBV4-2 NA TGTGCCAGCAGCGACGGACAGGGGAACACCGGGGAGCTGTTTTTT CASSDGQGNTGELFF
TRBJ2-3 TRBD2 TRBV6-5 NA TGTGCCAGCAGCCTCTTAGCGGGAGGATCAGATACGCAGTATTTT CASSLLAGGSDTQYF
TRBJ1-5 NA TRBV7-6 NA TGTGCCAGCAGCCCGGGGATTATCAATCAGCCCCAGCATTTT CASSPGIINQPQHF
TRBJ1-4 NA TRBV15 few TGTGCCACCAGCAGAGATGGGACCTATGAAAAACTGTTTTTT CATSRDGTYEKLFF
TRBJ1-2 NA TRBV6-1 NA TGTGCCAGCAGGGAACAGGGCCAGGGCTACACCTTC CASREQGQGYTF
TRBJ1-1 TRBD1 TRBV9 NA TGTGCCAGCAGACCAGCAGGGGGCACTGAAGCTTTCTTT CASRPAGGTEAFF
TRBJ1-6 NA TRBV7-9 NA TGTGCCAGCAGCTTACTTACAGGGAGCGCCTATAATTCACCCCTCCACTTT CASSLLTGSAYNSPLHF
TRBJ1-2 NA TRBV6-5 NA TGTGCCAGCCTCAACACAGGGTACTATGGCTACACCTTC CASLNTGYYGYTF
TRBJ2-1 NA TRBV28 NA TGTGCCAGCAGTACCCCTTTGGGGGAGACCTCCTACAATGAGCAGTTCTTC CASSTPLGETSYNEQFF
TRBJ1-1 TRBD1 TRBV5-4 NA TGTGCCAGCAGCCGGGACAGGACCACTGAAGCTTTCTTT CASSRDRTTEAFF
TRBJ1-5 NA TRBV5-1 NA TGCGCCAGCAGCTTGGTCCCAGGAGGAGGGGCCGATCAGCCCCAGCATTTT CASSLVPGGGADQPQHF
TRBJ2-6 NA TRBV5-4 NA TGTGCCAGCAGCTTGGGGGGTTCTGGGGCCAACGTCCTGACTTTC CASSLGGSGANVLTF
TRBJ1-1 NA TRBV9 NA NA CASSVGAGTGEIF
TRBJ1-1 NA TRBV7-2 NA TGTGCCAGCAGCTTAGCTGGGGGACTTGAAGCTTTCTTT CASSLAGGLEAFF
TRBJ2-2 NA TRBV6-1 NA TGTGCCAGCAGCCGGGAGACTACCGGGGAGCTGTTTTTT CASSRETTGELFF
TRBJ2-1 NA TRBV5-4 NA TGTGCCAGCAGCTTGGCGGGGCTCGCCAACAATGAGCAGTTCTTC CASSLAGLANNEQFF
TRBJ2-5 TRBD2 TRBV10-3 NA TGTGCCATCAGCCCGGGACTAGCTCCAGGGGAGACCCAGTACTTC CAISPGLAPGETQYF
TRBJ2-3 TRBD2 TRBV7-2 NA TGTGCCAGCAGCTCCGGGACTAGCGGAGGCACAGATACGCAGTATTTT CASSSGTSGGTDTQYF
TRBJ1-2 NA TRBV28 NA TGTGCCAGCAGTTTAAGGCTTAACTATGGCTACACCTTC CASSLRLNYGYTF
TRBJ2-7 NA TRBV19 NA TGTGCCAGTAGATTGGGACACAGCTCCTACGAGCAGTACTTC CASRLGHSSYEQYF
TRBJ1-2 NA TRBV1 once TGCACCAGCAGCCAAGGGGCTGGGGACTATGGCTACACCTTC CTSSQGAGDYGYTF
TRBJ2-3 TRBD2 TRBV5-1 NA TGCGCCAGCAGCTTGGCGGGAGGGGCTGCTCGCACAGATACGCAGTATTTT CASSLAGGAARTDTQYF
TRBJ1-3 NA TRBV28 once TGTGCCAGCAGTTTAACCCCCAGGTGGAGTGGAAACACCATATATTTT CASSLTPRWSGNTIYF
TRBJ2-1 TRBD2 TRBV10-1 once TGCGCCAGCAGTGACCCGGGACTAGCGAGCAATGAGCAGTTCTTC CASSDPGLASNEQFF
TRBJ2-7 TRBD1 TRBV28 once TGTGCCAGCAGTTCGACGGGACAGCACCCCTACGAGCAGTACTTC CASSSTGQHPYEQYF
TRBJ1-5 NA TRBV19 NA TGTGCCAGTAGTATCAGTGGCAGGTCTCGTGGTCAGCCCCAGCATTTT CASSISGRSRGQPQHF
TRBJ1-2 TRBD1 TRBV2 NA TGTGCCACCCTAGGGACAGGGAGCTCCGCGTTCTATGGCTACACCTTC CATLGTGSSAFYGYTF
TRBJ2-7 TRBD1 TRBV5-5 NA TGTGCCAGCAGCTTGGGACAGGGCGAGCAGTACTTC CASSLGQGEQYF
TRBJ2-2 TRBD1 TRBV9 NA TGTGCCAGCAGCACAAGCAGGGGGCGCGAATGGAGCACCGGGGAGCTGTTTTTT CASSTSRGREWSTGELFF
TRBJ2-3 TRBD2 TRBV2 NA TGTGCCAGCAGACGCGGACTAGCGGGAGGGCCTTTAGATACGCAGTATTTT CASRRGLAGGPLDTQYF
TRBJ2-7 NA TRBV18 NA TGTGCCAGCTCACCAGGGTTTGGCTACGAGCAGTACTTC CASSPGFGYEQYF
TRBJ2-7 NA TRBV25-1 few TGTGCCAGCAGTGAATTAGGGGACCACGAGCAGTACTTC CASSELGDHEQYF
TRBJ2-5 NA TRBV5-4 few TGTGCCAGCAGCTTGGTGCTAGAAGAGACCCAGTACTTC CASSLVLEETQYF
TRBJ2-3 NA TRBV5-1 NA TGCGCCAGCAGCTTGGACAGTTACACAGATACGCAGTATTTT CASSLDSYTDTQYF
TRBJ2-7 NA TRBV11-2 NA TGTGCCAGCAGCAGAGCGGGTCCCTACGAGCAGTACTTC CASSRAGPYEQYF
TRBJ2-3 NA TRBV7-2 NA TGTGCCAGCAGCGTACAGGATACAGATACGCAGTATTTT CASSVQDTDTQYF
TRBJ2-1 TRBD2 TRBV27 NA TGTGCCAGCAGTCTTCGGACTAGCGGGAGCTCCTACAATGAGCAGTTCTTC CASSLRTSGSSYNEQFF
TRBJ2-2 TRBD2 TRBV11-3 NA TGTGCCAGCAGCTTCATGAAGCGGGAGATAATCGGGGAGCTGTTTTTT CASSFMKREIIGELFF